This entry describes one T cell receptor beta chain. The data stem from a study of blood T cell repertoires in COVID-19. Study at large: The analysed material was cDNA or gDNA that came from T cells, B-cell-depleted T cells, or PBMCs.

The CDR3 sequence is 14 residues long. V was trimmed by 4 bases and J by 2 bases, leaving 10 bases between them. The germline V gene has CDR1 SNHLY and CDR2 FYNNEI. In the original workflow: Amplification with reference gene primers provided the estimates of nucleated cell counts. The data were produced by immunoSEQ multiplex PCR, yet TCRdb's version contains in-frame clones alone and is incomplete. V, J and clone size are those of that table, while D and trimming were read from the DNA. The data contain 320,000 or so clones, roughly nine tenths of them singletons. This sequence originates from a man in his sixties who had recovered from COVID-19. Material for sequencing was PBMCs or T cells enriched from blood (not recorded which). This chain uses TRBV2 with TRBJ2-3; TRBD2 might be the D (5 bases). CDR3 nucleotide sequence: TGTGCCAGCAGTGCGCAGACTAACACAGATACGCAGTATTTT. This codes for CASSAQTNTDTQYF.